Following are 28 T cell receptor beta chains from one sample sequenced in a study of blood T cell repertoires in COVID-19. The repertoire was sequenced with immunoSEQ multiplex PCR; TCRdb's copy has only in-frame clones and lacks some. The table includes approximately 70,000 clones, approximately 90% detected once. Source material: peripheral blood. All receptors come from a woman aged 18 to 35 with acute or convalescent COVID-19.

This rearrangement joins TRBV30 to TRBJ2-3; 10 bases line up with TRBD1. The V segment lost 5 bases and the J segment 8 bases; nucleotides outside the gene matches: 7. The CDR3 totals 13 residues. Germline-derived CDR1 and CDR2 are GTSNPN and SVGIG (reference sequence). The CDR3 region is CAWAGQGIGTQYF. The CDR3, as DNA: TGTGCCTGGGCGGGACAGGGGATTGGTACGCAGTATTTT. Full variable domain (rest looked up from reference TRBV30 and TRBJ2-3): SQTIHQWPATLVQPVGSPLSLECTVEGTSNPNLYWYRQAAGRGLQLLFYSVGIGQISSEVPQNLSASRPQDRQFILSSKKLLLSDSGFYLCAWAGQGIGTQYFGPGTRLTVL.

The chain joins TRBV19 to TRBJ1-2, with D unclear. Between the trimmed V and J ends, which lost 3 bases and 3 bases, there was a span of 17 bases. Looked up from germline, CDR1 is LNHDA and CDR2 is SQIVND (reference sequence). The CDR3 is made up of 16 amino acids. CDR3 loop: CASSIWAGLADYGYTF. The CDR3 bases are TGTGCCAGTAGTATCTGGGCAGGACTGGCGGACTATGGCTACACCTTC. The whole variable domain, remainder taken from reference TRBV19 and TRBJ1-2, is DGGITQSPKYLFRKEGQNVTLSCEQNLNHDAMYWYRQDPGQGLRLIYYSQIVNDFQKGDIAEGYSVSREKKESFPLTVTSAQKNPTAFYLCASSIWAGLADYGYTFGSGTRLTVV.

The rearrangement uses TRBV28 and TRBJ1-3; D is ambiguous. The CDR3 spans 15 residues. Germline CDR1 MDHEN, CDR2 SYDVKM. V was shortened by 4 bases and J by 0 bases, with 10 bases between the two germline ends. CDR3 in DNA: TGTGCCAGCAGTTCCCCTCTTAACTCTGGAAACACCATATATTTT. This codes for CASSSPLNSGNTIYF.

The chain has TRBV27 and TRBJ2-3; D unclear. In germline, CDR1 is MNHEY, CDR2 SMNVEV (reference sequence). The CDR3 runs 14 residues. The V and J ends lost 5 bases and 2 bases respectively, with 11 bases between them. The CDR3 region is CASSPQWATDTQYF. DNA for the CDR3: TGTGCCAGCAGTCCCCAATGGGCCACAGATACGCAGTATTTT.

CDR3 in amino acids: CAWSASTGWYGYTF. CDR3 in DNA: TGTGCCTGGAGTGCCAGTACAGGGTGGTATGGCTACACCTTC. This chain links TRBV30 with TRBJ1-2; D might be TRBD1 (6 bases). V lost 1 base and J lost 5, with 14 bases in between. The length of the CDR3 is 14 residues. Germline V CDR1 and CDR2: GTSNPN, SVGIG (reference sequence).

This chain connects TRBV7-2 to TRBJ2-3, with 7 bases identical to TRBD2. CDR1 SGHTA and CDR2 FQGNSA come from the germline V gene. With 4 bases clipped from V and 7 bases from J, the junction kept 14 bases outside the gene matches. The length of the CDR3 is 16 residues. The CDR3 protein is CASSSQGLAGMNTQYF. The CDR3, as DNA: TGTGCCAGCAGCTCCCAGGGATTAGCGGGTATGAATACGCAGTATTTT.

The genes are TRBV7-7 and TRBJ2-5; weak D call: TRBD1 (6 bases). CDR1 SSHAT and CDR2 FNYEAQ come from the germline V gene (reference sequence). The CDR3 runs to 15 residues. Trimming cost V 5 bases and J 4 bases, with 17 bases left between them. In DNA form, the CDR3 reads TGTGCCAGCAGCAACTCAGGGGCAGGGAGAGAGACCCAGTACTTC. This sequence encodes CASSNSGAGRETQYF.

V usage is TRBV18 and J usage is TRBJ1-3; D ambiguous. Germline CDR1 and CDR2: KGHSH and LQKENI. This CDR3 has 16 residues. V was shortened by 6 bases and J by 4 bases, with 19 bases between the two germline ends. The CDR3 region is CASSPLPPRTGNTIYF. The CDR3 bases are TGTGCCAGCTCTCCATTACCCCCCAGAACGGGAAACACCATATATTTT.

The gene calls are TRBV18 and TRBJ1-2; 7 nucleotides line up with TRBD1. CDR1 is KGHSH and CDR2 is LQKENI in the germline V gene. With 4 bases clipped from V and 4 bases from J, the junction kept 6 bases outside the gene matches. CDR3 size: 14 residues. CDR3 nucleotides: TGTGCCAGCTCACAGGGACAGTTATCCTATGGCTACACCTTC. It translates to CASSQGQLSYGYTF.

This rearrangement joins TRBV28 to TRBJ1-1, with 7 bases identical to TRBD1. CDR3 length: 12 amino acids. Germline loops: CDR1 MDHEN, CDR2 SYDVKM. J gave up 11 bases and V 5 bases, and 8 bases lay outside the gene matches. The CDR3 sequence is CASSATGAGAFF. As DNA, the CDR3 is TGTGCCAGCAGTGCAACAGGGGCAGGGGCTTTCTTT. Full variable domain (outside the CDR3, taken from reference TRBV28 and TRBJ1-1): DVKVTQSSRYLVKRTGEKVFLECVQDMDHENMFWYRQDPGLGLRLIYFSYDVKMKEKGDIPEGYSVSREKKERFSLILESASTNQTSMYLCASSATGAGAFFGQGTRLTVV.

The CDR3 loop reads CASSIGGKQYF. As DNA, the CDR3 is TGTGCCAGCAGTATAGGGGGCAAGCAGTACTTC. The rearrangement links TRBV7-2 to TRBJ2-7, with 7 bases that match TRBD1. CDR3 length: 11 amino acids. Germline-derived CDR1 and CDR2 are SGHTA and FQGNSA. The J segment lost 8 bases and the V segment lost 6 bases, leaving 4 bases of the junction unmatched. The full variable domain, in which reference TRBV7-2 and TRBJ2-7 provide the parts outside the CDR3, is GAGVSQSPSNKVTEKGKDVELRCDPISGHTALYWYRQSLGQGLEFLIYFQGNSAPDKSGLPSDRFSAERTGGSVSTLTIQRTQQEDSAVYLCASSIGGKQYFGPGTRLTVT.

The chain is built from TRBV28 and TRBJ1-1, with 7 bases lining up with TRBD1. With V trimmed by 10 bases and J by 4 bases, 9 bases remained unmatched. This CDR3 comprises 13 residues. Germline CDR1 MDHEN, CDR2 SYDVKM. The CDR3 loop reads CAISQGSSTEAFF. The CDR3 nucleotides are TGTGCCATCTCACAGGGGTCGAGCACTGAAGCTTTCTTT.

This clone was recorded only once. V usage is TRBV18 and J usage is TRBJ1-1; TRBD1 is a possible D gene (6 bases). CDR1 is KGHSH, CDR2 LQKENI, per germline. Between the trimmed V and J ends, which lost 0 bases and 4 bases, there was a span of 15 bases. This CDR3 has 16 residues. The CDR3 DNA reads TGTGCCAGCTCACCACCGAGGGCAGGGGTGGGCACTGAAGCTTTCTTT. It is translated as CASSPPRAGVGTEAFF.

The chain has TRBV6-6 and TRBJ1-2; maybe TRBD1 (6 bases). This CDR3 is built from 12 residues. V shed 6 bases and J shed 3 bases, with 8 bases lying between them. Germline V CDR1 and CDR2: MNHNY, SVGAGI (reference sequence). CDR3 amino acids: CASRQGDYGYTF. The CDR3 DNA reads TGTGCCAGCAGACAGGGAGACTATGGCTACACCTTC.

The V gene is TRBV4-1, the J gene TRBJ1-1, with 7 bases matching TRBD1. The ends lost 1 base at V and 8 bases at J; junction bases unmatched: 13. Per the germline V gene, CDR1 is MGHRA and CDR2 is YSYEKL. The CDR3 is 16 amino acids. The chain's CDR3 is CASSQGQGAGWLEAFF. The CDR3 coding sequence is TGCGCCAGCAGCCAAGGACAGGGTGCGGGATGGCTAGAAGCTTTCTTT.

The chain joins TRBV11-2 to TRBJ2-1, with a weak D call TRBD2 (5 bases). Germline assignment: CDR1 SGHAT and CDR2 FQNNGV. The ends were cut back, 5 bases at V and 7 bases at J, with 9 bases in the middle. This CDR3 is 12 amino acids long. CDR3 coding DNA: TGTGCCAGCAGCAAGACTATGAATGAGCAGTTCTTC. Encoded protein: CASSKTMNEQFF.

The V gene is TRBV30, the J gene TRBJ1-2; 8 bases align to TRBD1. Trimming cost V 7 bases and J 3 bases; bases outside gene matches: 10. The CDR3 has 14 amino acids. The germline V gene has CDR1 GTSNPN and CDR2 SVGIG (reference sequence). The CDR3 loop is CAFQLGQGDYGYTF. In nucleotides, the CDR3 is TGTGCCTTTCAGCTAGGACAGGGTGACTATGGCTACACCTTC.

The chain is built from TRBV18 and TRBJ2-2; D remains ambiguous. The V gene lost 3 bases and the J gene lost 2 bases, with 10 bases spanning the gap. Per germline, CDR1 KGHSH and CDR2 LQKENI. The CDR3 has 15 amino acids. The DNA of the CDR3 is TGTGCCAGCTCACCCACCGAGGTTAACACCGGGGAGCTGTTTTTT. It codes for CASSPTEVNTGELFF.

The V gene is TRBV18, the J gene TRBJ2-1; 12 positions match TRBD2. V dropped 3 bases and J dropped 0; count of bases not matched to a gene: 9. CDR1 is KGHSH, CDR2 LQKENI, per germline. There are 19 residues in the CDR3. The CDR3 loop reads CASSPLLAGGTSSYNEQFF. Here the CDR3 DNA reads TGTGCCAGCTCACCGTTACTAGCGGGAGGAACCAGCTCCTACAATGAGCAGTTCTTC.

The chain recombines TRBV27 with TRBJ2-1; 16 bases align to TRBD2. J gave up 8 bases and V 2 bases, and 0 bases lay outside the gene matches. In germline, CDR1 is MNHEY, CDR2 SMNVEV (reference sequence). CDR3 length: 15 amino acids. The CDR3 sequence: CASSLGTSGGDEQFF. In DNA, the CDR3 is TGTGCCAGCAGTTTAGGGACTAGCGGGGGGGATGAGCAGTTCTTC.

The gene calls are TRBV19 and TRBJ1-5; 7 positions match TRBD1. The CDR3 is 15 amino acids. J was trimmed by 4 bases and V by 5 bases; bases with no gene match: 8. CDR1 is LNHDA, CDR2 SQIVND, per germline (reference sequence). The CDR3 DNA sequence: TGTGCCAGTAGTTACGCCGGGACAGAGAATCAGCCCCAGCATTTT. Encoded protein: CASSYAGTENQPQHF.

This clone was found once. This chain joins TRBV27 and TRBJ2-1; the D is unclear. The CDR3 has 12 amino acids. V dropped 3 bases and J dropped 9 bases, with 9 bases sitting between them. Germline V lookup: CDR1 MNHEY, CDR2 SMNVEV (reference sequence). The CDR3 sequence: CASSLGGGEQFF. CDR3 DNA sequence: TGTGCCAGCAGTTTGGGTGGCGGTGAGCAGTTCTTC.

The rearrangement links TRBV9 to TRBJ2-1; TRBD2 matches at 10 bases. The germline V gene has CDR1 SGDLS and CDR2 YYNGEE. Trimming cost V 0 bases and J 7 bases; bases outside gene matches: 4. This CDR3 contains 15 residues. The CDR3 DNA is TGTGCCAGCAGCGTAGCTAGCGGGAGTTTTAATGAGCAGTTCTTC. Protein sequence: CASSVASGSFNEQFF.

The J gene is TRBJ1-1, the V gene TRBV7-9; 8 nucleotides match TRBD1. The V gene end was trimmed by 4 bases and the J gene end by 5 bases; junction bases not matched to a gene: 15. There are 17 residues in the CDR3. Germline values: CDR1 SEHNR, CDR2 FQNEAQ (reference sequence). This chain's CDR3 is CASSSPPDRVRATEAFF. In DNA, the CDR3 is TGTGCCAGCAGCTCCCCCCCGGACAGGGTTCGGGCGACTGAAGCTTTCTTT.

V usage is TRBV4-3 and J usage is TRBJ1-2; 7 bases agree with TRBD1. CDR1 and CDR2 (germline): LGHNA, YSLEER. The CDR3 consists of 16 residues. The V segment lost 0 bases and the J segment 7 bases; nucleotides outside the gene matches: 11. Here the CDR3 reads CASSQDRTGAPSGYTF. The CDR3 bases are TGCGCCAGCAGCCAAGATAGGACAGGAGCCCCGAGTGGCTACACCTTC.

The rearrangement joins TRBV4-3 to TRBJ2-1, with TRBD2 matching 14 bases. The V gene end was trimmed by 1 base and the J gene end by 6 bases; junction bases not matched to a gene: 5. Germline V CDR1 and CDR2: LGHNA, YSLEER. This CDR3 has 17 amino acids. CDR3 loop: CASSQVSGTSGSNEQFF. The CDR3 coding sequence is TGCGCCAGCAGCCAAGTCAGCGGGACTAGCGGGAGCAATGAGCAGTTCTTC.

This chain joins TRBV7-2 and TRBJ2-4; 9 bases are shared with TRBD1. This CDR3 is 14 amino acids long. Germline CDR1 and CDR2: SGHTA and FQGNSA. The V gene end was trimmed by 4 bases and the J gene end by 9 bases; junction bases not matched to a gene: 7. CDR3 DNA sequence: TGTGCCAGCAGCTCGGGACAGGGATGGAGCATTCAGTACTTC. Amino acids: CASSSGQGWSIQYF.

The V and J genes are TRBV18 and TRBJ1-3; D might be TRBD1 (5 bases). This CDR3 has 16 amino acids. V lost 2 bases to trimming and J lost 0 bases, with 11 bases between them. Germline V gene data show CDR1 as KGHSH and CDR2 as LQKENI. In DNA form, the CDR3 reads TGTGCCAGCTCACCAGGTTCGACAGTCTCTGGAAACACCATATATTTT. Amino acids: CASSPGSTVSGNTIYF.